This T cell receptor (beta chain) was retrieved from a study of T cell responses to AZD1222 COVID-19 vaccine. Turning to the study itself: Both about-4-week and about-12-week second-dose recipients were combined. Regarding the study as a whole: Among spike-specific TCRs, nearly half reportedly target unmutated variant regions. Females outnumbered males among donors, who were mostly white British; clonal diversity was possibly underestimated. Following two doses of AZD1222, Spike-specific TCR breadth and depth rose.

Notes on this clone: Antigen: not known.

The assay was immunoSEQ multiplex PCR, and TCRdb's table has in-frame clones only and misses some. This table has 150,000 to 200,000 clones, over 80% appearing once. The CDR3 runs 15 residues. Germline CDR1 is LGHNA and CDR2 is YNFKEQ. With 4 bases removed from V and 2 bases from J, the gap between germline ends came to 12 bases. The rearrangement uses TRBV4-2 and TRBJ2-1; a weak D match, TRBD2 (7 bases). This clonotype was obtained from an adult in good health. Sequenced here: peripheral blood, sampled on day 0 of AZD1222 vaccination. Here the CDR3 reads CASSPRGPTYNEQFF. Written as DNA, the CDR3 is TGTGCCAGCAGCCCGCGGGGGCCGACCTACAATGAGCAGTTCTTC.